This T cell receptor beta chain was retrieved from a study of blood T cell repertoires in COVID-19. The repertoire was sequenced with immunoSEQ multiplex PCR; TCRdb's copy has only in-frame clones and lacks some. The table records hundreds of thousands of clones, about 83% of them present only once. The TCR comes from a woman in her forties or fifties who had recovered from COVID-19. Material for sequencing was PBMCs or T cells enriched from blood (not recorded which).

CDR3 protein: CASSLDGANTEAFF. CDR3 nucleotides: TGTGCCAGCAGCTTAGACGGAGCGAACACTGAAGCTTTCTTT. V gene TRBV7-8 combines with J gene TRBJ1-1; D is uncertain. CDR1 and CDR2 from the germline V gene are SGHVS and FQNEAQ. This CDR3 spans 14 amino acids. V was shortened by 1 base and J by 1 base, with 7 bases between the two germline ends.